Detailed here is one TCR beta chain. Its antigen is undetermined. This entry comes from a study of cytomegalovirus exposure and HLA in healthy donors. Study outcomes and limitations: Cytomegalovirus status, reportedly, was diagnosed with high specificity and sensitivity by the classifier. Listed as cytomegalovirus-associated were over 150 TCR beta chains. Most sequenced TCRs were rare (though some public TCRs occurred in many donors).

Looked up from germline, CDR1 is SGHRS and CDR2 is YFSETQ. This CDR3 has 16 residues. The junction had 7 bases not matched to a gene; V was cut back by 7 bases and J by 0 bases. This table comes from immunoSEQ multiplex PCR, and its TCRdb copy is limited to in-frame clones, with some not included. Among 300,000 to 400,000 clones, more than 80% were seen once, and the ten largest hold about 0.8%. This sequence joins TRBV5-1 and TRBJ2-1, with 10 nucleotides matching TRBD2. Sequencing used PBMCs. This receptor was identified in a woman younger than 30 in good health and CMV-seronegative. The CDR3 sequence: CASALAGASSYNEQFF. CDR3 in DNA: TGCGCCAGCGCCCTAGCGGGGGCTAGCTCCTACAATGAGCAGTTCTTC.